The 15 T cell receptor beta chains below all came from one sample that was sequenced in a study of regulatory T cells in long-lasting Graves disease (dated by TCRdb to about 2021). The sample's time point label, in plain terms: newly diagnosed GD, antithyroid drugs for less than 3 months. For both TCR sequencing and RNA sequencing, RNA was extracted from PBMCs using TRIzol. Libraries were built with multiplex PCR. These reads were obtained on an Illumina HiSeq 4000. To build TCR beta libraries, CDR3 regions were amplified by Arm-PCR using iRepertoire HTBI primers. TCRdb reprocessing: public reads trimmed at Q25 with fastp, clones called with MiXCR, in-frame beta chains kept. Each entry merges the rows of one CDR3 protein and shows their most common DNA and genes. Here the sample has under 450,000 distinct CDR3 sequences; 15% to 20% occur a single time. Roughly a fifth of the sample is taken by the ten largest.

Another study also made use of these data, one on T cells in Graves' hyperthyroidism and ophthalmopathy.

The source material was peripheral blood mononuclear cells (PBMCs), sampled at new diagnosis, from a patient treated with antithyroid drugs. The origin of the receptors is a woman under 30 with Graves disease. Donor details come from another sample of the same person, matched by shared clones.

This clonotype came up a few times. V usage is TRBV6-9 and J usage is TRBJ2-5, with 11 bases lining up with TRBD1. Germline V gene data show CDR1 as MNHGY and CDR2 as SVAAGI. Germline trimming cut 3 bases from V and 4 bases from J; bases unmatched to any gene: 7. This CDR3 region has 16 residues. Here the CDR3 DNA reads TGTGCCAGCAGTTACTTGGGGACAGGGGGACGAGAGACCCAGTACTTC. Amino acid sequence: CASSYLGTGGRETQYF.

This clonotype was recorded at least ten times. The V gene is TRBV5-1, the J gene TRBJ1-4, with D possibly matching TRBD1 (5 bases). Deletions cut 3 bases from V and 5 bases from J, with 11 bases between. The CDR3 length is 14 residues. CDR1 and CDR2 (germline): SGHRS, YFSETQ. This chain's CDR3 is CASSWTRKNEKLFF. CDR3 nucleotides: TGCGCCAGCAGCTGGACAAGAAAGAATGAAAAACTGTTTTTT. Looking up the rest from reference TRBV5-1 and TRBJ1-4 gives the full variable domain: KAGVTQTPRYLIKTRGQQVTLSCSPISGHRSVSWYQQTPGQGLQFLFEYFSETQRNKGNFPGRFSGRQFSNSRSEMNVSTLELGDSALYLCASSWTRKNEKLFFGSGTQLSVL.

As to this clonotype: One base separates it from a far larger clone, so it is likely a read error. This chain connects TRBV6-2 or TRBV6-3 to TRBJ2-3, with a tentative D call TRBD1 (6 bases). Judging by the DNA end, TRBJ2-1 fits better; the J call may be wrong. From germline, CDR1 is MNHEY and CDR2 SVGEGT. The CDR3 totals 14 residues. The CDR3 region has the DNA TGTGCCAACAGTTACTCGAAACAGGGAAATGAGCAGTTCTTC. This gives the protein CANSYSKQGNEQFF.

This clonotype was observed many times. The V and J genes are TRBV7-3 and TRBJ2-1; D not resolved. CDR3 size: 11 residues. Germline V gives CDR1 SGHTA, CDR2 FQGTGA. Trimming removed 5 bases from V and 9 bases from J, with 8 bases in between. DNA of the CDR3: TGTGCCAGCAGCGTTAGCACTGAGCAGTTCTTC. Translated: CASSVSTEQFF.

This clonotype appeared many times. The CDR3 bases are TGTGCACAGGGACAGGGGCTAACTGAAGCTTTCTTT. Translating gives CAQGQGLTEAFF. V gene TRBV30 combines with J gene TRBJ1-1, with 10 bases aligning to TRBD1. This CDR3 has 12 residues. Germline CDR1 and CDR2: GTSNPN and SVGIG (reference sequence). The full variable domain, rest sourced from reference TRBV30 and TRBJ1-1, is SQTIHQWPATLVQPVGSPLSLECTVEGTSNPNLYWYRQAAGRGLQLLFYSVGIGQISSEVPQNLSASRPQDRQFILSSKKLLLSDSGFYLCAQGQGLTEAFFGQGTRLTVV.

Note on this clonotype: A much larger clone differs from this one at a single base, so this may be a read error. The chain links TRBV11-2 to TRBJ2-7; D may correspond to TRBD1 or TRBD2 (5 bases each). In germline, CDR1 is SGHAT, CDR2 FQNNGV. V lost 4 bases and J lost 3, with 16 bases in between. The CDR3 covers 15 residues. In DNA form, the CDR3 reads TGTGCCAGCAGCTCGGGACCGGCGAACTTCTACGAGCAGTACTTC. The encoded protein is CASSSGPANFYEQYF.

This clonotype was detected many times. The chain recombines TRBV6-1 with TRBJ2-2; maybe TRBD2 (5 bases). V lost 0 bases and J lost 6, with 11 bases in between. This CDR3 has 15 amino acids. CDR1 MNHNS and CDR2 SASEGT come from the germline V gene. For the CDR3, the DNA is TGTGCCAGCAGTGAAGCTCGGGGTTTCGCCGGGGAGCTGTTTTTT. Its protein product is CASSEARGFAGELFF.

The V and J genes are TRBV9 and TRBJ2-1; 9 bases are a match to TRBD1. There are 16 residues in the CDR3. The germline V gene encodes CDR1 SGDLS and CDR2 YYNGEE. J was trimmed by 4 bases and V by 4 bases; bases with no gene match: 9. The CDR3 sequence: CASSFSTGGNYNEQFF. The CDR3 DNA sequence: TGTGCCAGCAGCTTCTCGACAGGGGGGAATTACAATGAGCAGTTCTTC.

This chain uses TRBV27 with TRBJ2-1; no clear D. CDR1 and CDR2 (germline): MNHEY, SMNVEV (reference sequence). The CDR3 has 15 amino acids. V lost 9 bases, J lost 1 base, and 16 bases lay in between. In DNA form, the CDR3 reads TGTGCCAGTCGTACGGACCCGATTTCCTACAATGAGCAGTTCTTC. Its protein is CASRTDPISYNEQFF.

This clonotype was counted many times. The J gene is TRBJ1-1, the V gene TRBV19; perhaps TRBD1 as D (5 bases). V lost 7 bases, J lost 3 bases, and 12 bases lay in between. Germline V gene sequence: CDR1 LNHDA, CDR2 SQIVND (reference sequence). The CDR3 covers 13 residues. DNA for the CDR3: TGTGCCAGTACTGTAAGGGGAGACACTGAAGCTTTCTTT. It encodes CASTVRGDTEAFF.

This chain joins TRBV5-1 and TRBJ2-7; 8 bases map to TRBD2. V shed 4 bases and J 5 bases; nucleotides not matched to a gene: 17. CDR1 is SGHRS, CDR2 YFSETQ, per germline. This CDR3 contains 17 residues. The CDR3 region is CASSVTGTRSSGDEQYF. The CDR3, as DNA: TGCGCCAGCAGCGTTACCGGGACTAGGAGTTCAGGCGACGAGCAGTACTTC.

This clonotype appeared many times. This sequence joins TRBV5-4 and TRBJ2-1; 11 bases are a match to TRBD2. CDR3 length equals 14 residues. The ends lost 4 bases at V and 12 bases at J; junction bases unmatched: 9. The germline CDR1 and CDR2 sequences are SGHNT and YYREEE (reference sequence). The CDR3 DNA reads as TGTGCCAGCAGCACAGGGACTAGCGGCCTAGGGCAGTTCTTC. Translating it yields CASSTGTSGLGQFF.

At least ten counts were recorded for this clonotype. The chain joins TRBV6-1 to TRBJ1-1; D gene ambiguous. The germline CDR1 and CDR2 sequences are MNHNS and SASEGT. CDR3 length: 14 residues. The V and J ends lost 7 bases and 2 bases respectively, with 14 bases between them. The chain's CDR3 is CASTSLYSNTEAFF. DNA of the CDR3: TGTGCCAGCACATCACTATACAGCAACACTGAAGCTTTCTTT.

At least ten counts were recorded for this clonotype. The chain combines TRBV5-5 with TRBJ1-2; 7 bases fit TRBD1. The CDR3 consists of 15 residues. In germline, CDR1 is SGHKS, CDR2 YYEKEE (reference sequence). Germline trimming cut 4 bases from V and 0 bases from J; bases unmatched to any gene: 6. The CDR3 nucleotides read TGTGCCAGCAGCACCCACAGGGGACCTAACTATGGCTACACCTTC. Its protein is CASSTHRGPNYGYTF.

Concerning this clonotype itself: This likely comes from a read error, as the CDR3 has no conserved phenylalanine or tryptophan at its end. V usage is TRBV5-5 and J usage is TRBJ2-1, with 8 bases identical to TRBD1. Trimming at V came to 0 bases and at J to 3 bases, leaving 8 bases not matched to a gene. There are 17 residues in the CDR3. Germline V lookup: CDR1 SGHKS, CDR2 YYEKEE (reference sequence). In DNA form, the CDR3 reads TGTGCCAGCAGCTTGGCCTCGGACAGGGCATGCTACAATGAGCAGTTCCTC. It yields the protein CASSLASDRACYNEQFL.